The sequence of this T cell receptor (beta chain) was determined in a study of naive and memory T cell subsets (dated by TCRdb to the late 2010s). Broadly, across the study: The study applied an open-source, UMI-based TCR alpha and beta sequencing pipeline to sorted naive and memory peripheral blood T cell subsets. Complete agreement was observed between the functional CMV T cell responses and the IgG serology results. RNA was DNase-treated and reverse transcribed with TCR constant-region primers, mostly using SuperScript III. Study-level results and caveats: TCR abundance followed a power law whose exponent differed between naive and memory subsets but was consistent across the three individuals. A few larger clonotypes were found in naive repertoires, especially CD8, and these larger clonotypes were possibly memory cells re-expressing CD45RA. In both CD4 and CD8 cells, the Gini index increased while Shannon and inverse Simpson diversity decreased from naive through CM, EM and EMRA. After error correction, only a single occurrence was seen for over 95% of naive TCR sequences, so much steeper abundance distributions were produced than in memory subsets. The repertoire findings for the naive and memory subsets could not be validated, as no ground truth was available. RNA-based TCR counts may be affected by expression changes linked to T cell activation and differentiation. Each clonotype was defined as a single alpha or beta chain sequence rather than as a paired alpha/beta receptor.

As for this clonotype: Its antigen remains undetermined. Per-base quality was not reported, and no clone a single base away is much larger than it.

From the second PCR step onward, the TCR alpha chain libraries and the TCR beta chain libraries were amplified separately. To determine each donor's CMV status, fresh PBMCs were stimulated overnight with CMV viral lysate, and IFNgamma production from CD4+ T cells was then assessed. Miltenyi beads were used first to positively select CD4 T cells, and CD8 T cells were then positively selected from the CD4-negative fraction. Cells were stained for CD3, CD4, CD8, CD45RA, CD27 and a live/dead dye and were sorted on a BD Aria II into four subsets based on CD45RA and CD27. A few healthy volunteers provided blood, and each donor's sample was split into CD4 and CD8 T cells and then further divided into four differentiation subsets. Approximately 120 ml of peripheral blood was collected from each donor, and PBMC were isolated from the blood using Ficoll-Paque PLUS density-gradient centrifugation. The sorted cells were lysed in RLT buffer, after which RNA was extracted using a Qiagen RNeasy kit and kept at -80 degrees C.

Libraries were constructed by UMI-ligation and nested PCR. The beta constant-region primer consisted of an equimolar mixture of two oligonucleotides that together covered TRBC1 and TRBC2. Four rounds of PCR, combining the SP2 primer with nested alpha and beta constant-region primers, were used to amplify the ligated cDNA. A single-stranded oligonucleotide carrying the SP2 primer and a 12-nucleotide UMI was ligated to the 3' end of the cDNA by T4 RNA ligase 1. The ligation reaction was kept at 16 degrees C for about 19-25 hours. PCR2 was usually performed as a SYBR Green qPCR and halted at a preset threshold so that over-amplification would not occur. Apart from the first purification, every purification step used Agencourt AMPure XP magnetic beads. Library quantification was done by Qubit, followed by a TapeStation check on which the main peak was expected at around 650 bp. Sequencing of the pooled libraries was done on an Illumina MiSeq using v2 2x251 paired-end kits, which typically yielded 1-2 million reads per sample. Each sample library was pooled at about 4 nM, and roughly 4.5-7% PhiX was included to improve cluster recognition. Under the source paper's analysis protocol: V and J genes were assigned to Demultiplexor-processed FASTQ reads by Decombinator through tag matching, with a single base-pair mismatch being allowed. By using UMIs, Collapsinator corrected both sequencing errors and the frequency errors caused by PCR heterogeneity. TCRs were translated and CDR3s were extracted from the conserved cysteine to the FGXG phenylalanine by CDR3Translator, with non-productive sequences being flagged. Gini, Shannon entropy and inverse Simpson indices were calculated on repertoires that had been subsampled to equal numbers of UMI-defined TCRs. Within the linear range, a power law was fitted to clonotype abundance distributions using maximum likelihood. When run on a single naive CD8 sample, MIGEC and the pipeline yielded similar UMI counts, similar unique TCR numbers and similar clonal distributions. In one analysis, naive TCRs that were also found in any memory subset of the same donor were excluded from the naive repertoire. A set of approximately 6,800 CMV-associated CDR3 sequences, compiled from VDJdb and a published dataset, was used to search the repertoires. TCRdb reworked the public reads: Q25 trimming with fastp, MiXCR clone assembly, productive beta chains retained. Each CDR3 protein appears once, grouped with its most common genes and DNA. For this entry, the V and J calls and clone size follow TCRdb and not the study's own pipeline. Recorded for this sample are some 82,000 distinct CDR3 sequences; about 11% of them occurred a single time. The ten largest clones represent more than 0.11% of the sample.

The CDR3 runs 14 residues from the cysteine to the phenylalanine. CDR3 DNA is the only sequence kept; it has 42 bases, read in frame from the first base. V sheds 6 bases and J sheds 4 bases, leaving 16 bases between their ends. Looking up the germline V gene (reference sequence) yields CDR1 DFQATT and CDR2 SNEGSKA. The receptor's source is a human donor in good health. The V and J segments used are TRBV20-1 and TRBJ1-5; the D segment could be TRBD1, given 5 matching bases. Sequenced material: naive CD4+ T cells from blood. The sample's cell subset or site label, decoded: naive T cells, CD45RA high CD27+. Here is the DNA: TGCAGTGCCCTCCGGGGCTTAGGGAATCAGCCCCAGCATTTT. Translated, this is CSALRGLGNQPQHF.